The 24 T cell receptor beta chains listed next were all sequenced from one sample in a study of regulatory T cells in long-lasting Graves disease. Sample time point: persistent/refractory GD, antithyroid drugs over 5 years with positive TRAb. The TCR library used RNA extracted from PBMCs. Sequencing libraries for TCR beta were prepared with iRepertoire HTBI primers and Arm-PCR of CDR3 regions. MiXCR was run by TCRdb on the multiplex PCR reads, yielding one entry per CDR3 protein. The sample contains under 450,000 distinct CDR3 sequences, around 20% of which appear only once. This material consisted of peripheral blood mononuclear cells (PBMCs), taken when the disease was refractory, from a patient treated with antithyroid drugs. The receptors derive from a female donor with Graves disease.

At least ten counts were recorded for this clonotype. The chain employs TRBV2 and TRBJ1-4; D unclear. CDR1 is SNHLY and CDR2 is FYNNEI in the germline V gene. This CDR3 contains 13 residues. Trimming took off 7 bases at V and 5 bases at J, with 11 bases between the two ends. Here the CDR3 reads CASKRSANEKLFF. CDR3 in DNA: TGTGCCAGCAAGAGGTCGGCCAATGAAAAACTGTTTTTT.

This clonotype was counted at least ten times. The chain couples TRBV20-1 to TRBJ2-7; the D gene is possibly TRBD2 (7 bases). Trimming removed 0 bases at V and 5 bases at J, with 14 bases between. The CDR3 is 14 amino acids. CDR1 DFQATT and CDR2 SNEGSKA come from the germline V gene (reference sequence). The CDR3 region has the DNA TGCAGTGCTAGAGATCGCGGGGGCCTCCACGAGCAGTACTTC. It yields the protein CSARDRGGLHEQYF.

The rearrangement uses TRBV5-6 and TRBJ2-2; D not resolved. The germline V gene has CDR1 SGHDT and CDR2 YYEEEE. V was shortened by 4 bases and J by 1 base, with 11 bases between the two germline ends. CDR3 length equals 15 residues. The CDR3: CASSRIPENTGELFF. The CDR3 DNA sequence: TGTGCCAGCAGCCGCATTCCAGAGAACACCGGGGAGCTGTTTTTT. Filled out from reference TRBV5-6 and TRBJ2-2, the complete variable domain reads DAGVTQSPTHLIKTRGQQVTLRCSPKSGHDTVSWYQQALGQGPQFIFQYYEEEERQRGNFPDRFSGHQFPNYSSELNVNALLLGDSALYLCASSRIPENTGELFFGEGSRLTVL.

V gene TRBV2 combines with J gene TRBJ1-2; D gene ambiguous. Germline-derived CDR1 and CDR2 are SNHLY and FYNNEI. This CDR3 region has 12 residues. Deletions cut 6 bases from V and 2 bases from J, with 7 bases between. CDR3 sequence reads: CASSRENYGYTF. CDR3 DNA sequence: TGTGCCAGCAGCAGAGAGAACTATGGCTACACCTTC.

On this clonotype: At one of its ends the junction is not consistent with the germline gene, which may arise from a read error. The V call is TRBV10-2, the J call TRBJ2-7, with TRBD2 matching over 11 bases. The CDR3 extends over 13 amino acids. Germline V CDR1 and CDR2: WSHSY, SAAADI. The DNA for the CDR3 is TGCGCCAGCAGCGGGACTAGCGGTTACGAGCGGTACTTC. Translated, it gives CASSGTSGYERYF.

This clonotype was picked up many times. The chain recombines TRBV27 with TRBJ2-5; perhaps TRBD1 as D (5 bases). The CDR3 covers 13 residues. The V gene lost 7 bases and the J gene lost 1 base, with 10 bases spanning the gap. Germline values: CDR1 MNHEY, CDR2 SMNVEV (reference sequence). CDR3: CASIRQSQETQYF. In DNA, the CDR3 is TGTGCCAGCATTCGACAGAGCCAAGAGACCCAGTACTTC.

The chain employs TRBV2 and TRBJ2-6; 7 nucleotides agree with TRBD1. Germline V gene sequence: CDR1 SNHLY, CDR2 FYNNEI. The ends lost 7 bases at V and 1 base at J; junction bases unmatched: 10. CDR3 length: 17 amino acids. The CDR3 sequence: CASNFLGGASGANVLTF. The CDR3 bases are TGTGCCAGCAATTTCTTAGGGGGCGCTTCTGGGGCCAACGTCCTGACTTTC. The whole variable domain, filled in from reference TRBV2 and TRBJ2-6, reads EPEVTQTPSHQVTQMGQEVILRCVPISNHLYFYWYRQILGQKVEFLVSFYNNEISEKSEIFDDQFSVERPDGSNFTLKIRSTKLEDSAMYFCASNFLGGASGANVLTFGAGSRLTVL.

The genes are TRBV7-9 and TRBJ2-2; no firm D call. The CDR3 consists of 13 residues. Trimming pared 5 bases from V and 4 bases from J, leaving 8 bases between. Germline V gene data show CDR1 as SEHNR and CDR2 as FQNEAQ (reference sequence). CDR3 loop: CASSLDATGELFF. As DNA, the CDR3 is TGTGCCAGCAGCCTGGATGCCACCGGGGAGCTGTTTTTT.

The V gene is TRBV18, the J gene TRBJ1-2; D possibly corresponds to TRBD1 (6 bases). The V gene's germline CDR1 is KGHSH and CDR2 LQKENI. The germline V and J ends were trimmed by 0 bases and 8 bases, with 16 bases remaining between them. The CDR3 is 15 amino acids. The CDR3 nucleotides are TGTGCCAGCTCACCACCGAAGGGGGGCGTTGAAGGCTACACCTTC. Its translation: CASSPPKGGVEGYTF.

CDR3 nucleotides: TGTGCCAGCAGTTACTCAGGGACTAGCGGAACCGGGGAGCTGTTTTTT. It translates to CASSYSGTSGTGELFF. The chain joins TRBV6-2 or TRBV6-3 to TRBJ2-2; TRBD2 agrees at 11 bases. Per germline, CDR1 MNHEY and CDR2 SVGEGT. Unmatched junction bases numbered 2, after V lost 0 bases and J lost 5 bases. The CDR3 sequence is 16 residues long.

The J gene is TRBJ2-3, the V gene TRBV20-1; tentative D call: TRBD2 (5 bases). CDR1 is DFQATT and CDR2 is SNEGSKA in the germline V gene (reference sequence). The ends were cut back, 3 bases at V and 2 bases at J, with 18 bases in the middle. CDR3 length equals 16 residues. The CDR3 protein is CSASKLRSGYTDTQYF. CDR3 DNA sequence: TGCAGTGCTAGTAAATTGAGGAGCGGCTACACAGATACGCAGTATTTT.

V is TRBV12-3 or TRBV12-4 and J is TRBJ2-7, with 8 bases identical to TRBD2. This CDR3 has 14 amino acids. Trimming at V came to 8 bases and at J to 6 bases, leaving 12 bases not matched to a gene. CDR3 residues: CASAGTSNLREQYF. The CDR3, as DNA: TGTGCCAGCGCTGGGACTAGTAATCTGCGCGAGCAGTACTTC.

The chain joins TRBV5-1 to TRBJ1-1; 9 bases are a match to TRBD1. The CDR3 loop spans 16 amino acids. CDR1 and CDR2 (germline): SGHRS, YFSETQ. The V segment lost 0 bases and the J segment 5 bases; nucleotides outside the gene matches: 8. CDR3 nucleotides: TGCGCCAGCAGCTTGGAAGGACAGGGGAGCGGTACTGAAGCTTTCTTT. Encoded protein: CASSLEGQGSGTEAFF.

The rearrangement joins TRBV4-1 to TRBJ2-7; D gene uncertain. Trimming took 0 bases from V and 2 from J, leaving 11 bases between them. CDR1 MGHRA and CDR2 YSYEKL come from the germline V gene. This CDR3 comprises 15 residues. This CDR3 is CASSQDLASPYEQYF. In nucleotides, the CDR3 is TGCGCCAGCAGCCAAGATTTAGCCTCCCCCTACGAGCAGTACTTC.

This clonotype was found many times. This chain links TRBV2 with TRBJ1-2, with D unresolved. V shed 4 bases and J shed 4 bases, with 4 bases lying between them. The germline V gene encodes CDR1 SNHLY and CDR2 FYNNEI. The CDR3 is made up of 11 amino acids. This chain's CDR3 is CASSGFYGYTF. The DNA for the CDR3 is TGTGCCAGCAGTGGTTTCTATGGCTACACCTTC.

The CDR3 loop reads CAWDQDRGQETQYF. The CDR3 DNA sequence: TGTGCCTGGGATCAGGACAGGGGGCAAGAGACCCAGTACTTC. The rearrangement joins TRBV30 to TRBJ2-5, with 10 nucleotides matching TRBD1. From germline, CDR1 is GTSNPN and CDR2 SVGIG (reference sequence). V shed 5 bases, J shed 2 bases, and the junction held 5 bases outside the gene matches. The CDR3 extends over 14 amino acids.

The chain combines TRBV12-3 or TRBV12-4 with TRBJ2-4; TRBD2 matches at 8 bases. The CDR3 covers 15 residues. V lost 6 bases, J lost 5 bases, and 9 bases stayed unmatched. The CDR3 spells CASSPRGGVENIQYF. In DNA form, the CDR3 reads TGTGCCAGCAGCCCCCGGGGGGGGGTGGAAAACATTCAGTACTTC.

This clonotype came up a few times. This sequence joins TRBV5-1 and TRBJ2-7; D is ambiguous. Trimming cost V 4 bases and J 2 bases, with 22 bases left between them. CDR1 is SGHRS, CDR2 YFSETQ, per germline. The CDR3 extends over 17 amino acids. The CDR3 nucleotides are TGCGCCAGCAGCCCCAGAACCCACACAGTTCCGACCTACGAGCAGTACTTC. This codes for CASSPRTHTVPTYEQYF.

A few counts support this clonotype. The chain carries TRBV2 and TRBJ2-2, with 7 bases matching TRBD1. Losses at the gene ends were 6 bases for V and 4 bases for J; bases not matched to a gene: 5. The CDR3 runs to 14 residues. From germline, CDR1 is SNHLY and CDR2 FYNNEI. CDR3 coding DNA: TGTGCCAGCAGCTCCGGGACAGCCACCGGGGAGCTGTTTTTT. This encodes CASSSGTATGELFF.

In regard to this clonotype: A much larger clone lies one base from this, so it may be a read error. The chain recombines TRBV2 with TRBJ1-2, with 11 bases that match TRBD1. Germline loops: CDR1 SNHLY, CDR2 FYNNEI. The CDR3 runs 14 residues. This CDR3 is CTSKRTGGNYGYTF. The CDR3 DNA follows: TGTACCAGCAAACGGACAGGGGGCAACTATGGCTACACCTTC.

A few counts support this clonotype. The V call is TRBV7-2, the J call TRBJ1-5, with 7 nucleotides matching TRBD1. The CDR3 runs 17 residues. CDR1 is SGHTA, CDR2 FQGNSA, per germline. V lost 2 bases to trimming and J lost 6 bases; unmatched junction nucleotides: 13. CDR3 nucleotide sequence: TGTGCCAGCAGCTTACCCCGCGCAGGGGGTCAAGGTCAGCCCCAGCATTTT. Its protein product is CASSLPRAGGQGQPQHF.

V is TRBV25-1 and J is TRBJ2-6; 12 bases are shared with TRBD1. The trim removed 4 bases at V and 2 bases at J, leaving 3 bases unmatched. This CDR3 has 17 amino acids. CDR1 is MGHDK, CDR2 SYGVNS, per germline. The CDR3 nucleotides read TGTGCCAGCAGTGGGGGGACAGGGGGCCCTGGGGCCAACGTCCTGACTTTC. Its protein is CASSGGTGGPGANVLTF.

The chain recombines TRBV28 with TRBJ2-5, with a possible D match to TRBD2 (5 bases). V dropped 5 bases and J dropped 5 bases, with 21 bases sitting between them. The CDR3 runs to 16 residues. Per germline, CDR1 MDHEN and CDR2 SYDVKM. The CDR3 region is CASSPAGLFLLETQYF. In nucleotides, the CDR3 is TGTGCCAGCAGTCCCGCGGGTCTATTCTTGTTGGAGACCCAGTACTTC.

Ten or more counts support this clonotype. The chain employs TRBV28 and TRBJ2-7, with D perhaps matching TRBD1 (6 bases). Germline CDR1 MDHEN, CDR2 SYDVKM. This CDR3 contains 16 residues. Trimming left V 4 bases short and J 3 bases short, with 19 bases between. The CDR3 DNA sequence: TGTGCCAGCAGTTCATATTCCGGGACAACCTACTACGAGCAGTACTTC. Its translation: CASSSYSGTTYYEQYF.